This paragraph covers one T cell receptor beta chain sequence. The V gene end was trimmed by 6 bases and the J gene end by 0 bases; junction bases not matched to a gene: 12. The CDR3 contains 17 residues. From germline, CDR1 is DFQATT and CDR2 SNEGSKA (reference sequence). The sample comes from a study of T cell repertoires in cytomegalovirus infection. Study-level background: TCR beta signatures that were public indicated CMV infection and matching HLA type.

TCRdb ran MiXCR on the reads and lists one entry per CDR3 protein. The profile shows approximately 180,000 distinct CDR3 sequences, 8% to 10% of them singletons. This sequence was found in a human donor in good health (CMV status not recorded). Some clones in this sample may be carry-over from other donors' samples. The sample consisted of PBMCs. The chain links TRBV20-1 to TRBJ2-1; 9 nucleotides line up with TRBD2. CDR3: CSAKLLAGSSSYNEQFF. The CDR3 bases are TGCAGTGCCAAGTTGCTAGCGGGGTCTAGCTCCTACAATGAGCAGTTCTTC.